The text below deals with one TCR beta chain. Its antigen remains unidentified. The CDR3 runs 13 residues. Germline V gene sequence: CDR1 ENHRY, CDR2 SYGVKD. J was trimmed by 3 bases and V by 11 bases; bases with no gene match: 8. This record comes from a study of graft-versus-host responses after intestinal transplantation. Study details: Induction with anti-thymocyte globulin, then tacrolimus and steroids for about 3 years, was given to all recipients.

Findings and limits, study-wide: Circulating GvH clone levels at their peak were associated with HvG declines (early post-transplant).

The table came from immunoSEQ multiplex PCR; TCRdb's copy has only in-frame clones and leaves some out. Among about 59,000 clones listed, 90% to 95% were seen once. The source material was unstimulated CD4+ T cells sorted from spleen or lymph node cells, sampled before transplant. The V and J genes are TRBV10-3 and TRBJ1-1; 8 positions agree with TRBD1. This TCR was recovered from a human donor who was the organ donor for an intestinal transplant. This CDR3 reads CASRQGSDTEAFF. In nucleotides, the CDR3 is TGTGCCTCAAGACAGGGGTCGGACACTGAAGCTTTCTTT.